The 6 T cell receptor beta chains below come from one sample, sequenced in a study of blood T cell repertoires in COVID-19. Repertoires were generated with immunoSEQ multiplex PCR, while TCRdb's copy carries only in-frame clones and drops some. Counted here are some 180,000 clones, 88% occurring once; the ten biggest clones make up 5% to 6.5%. The specimen sequenced was peripheral blood. The source is a man aged 40-55 years with active or convalescent COVID-19.

The chain carries TRBV15 and TRBJ1-1, with no clear D. The germline V and J ends were trimmed by 3 bases and 3 bases, with 14 bases remaining between them. CDR1 and CDR2 (germline): LNHNV, YYDKDF (reference sequence). CDR3 size: 15 residues. The CDR3 DNA follows: TGTGCCACCAGCAGGCTAAAGAATGAGGACACTGAAGCTTTCTTT. The encoded protein is CATSRLKNEDTEAFF.

The chain joins TRBV5-6 to TRBJ1-1; D remains ambiguous. Trimming removed 0 bases from V and 1 base from J, with 4 bases in between. This CDR3 spans 13 amino acids. Germline values: CDR1 SGHDT, CDR2 YYEEEE. In DNA form, the CDR3 reads TGTGCCAGCAGCTTGGCAGGGAACACTGAAGCTTTCTTT. This translates into CASSLAGNTEAFF.

The V gene is TRBV6-5, the J gene TRBJ2-5; the match to TRBD1 covers 7 bases. The CDR3 has 15 amino acids. Germline V CDR1 and CDR2: MNHEY, SVGAGI. With 8 bases clipped from V and 5 bases from J, the junction kept 14 bases outside the gene matches. The CDR3 protein is CASALELQGYETQYF. The CDR3 DNA follows: TGTGCCAGCGCGCTTGAGCTACAGGGGTACGAGACCCAGTACTTC.

The J gene is TRBJ1-3, the V gene TRBV24-1, with D possibly being TRBD1 (6 bases). The germline V gene has CDR1 KGHDR and CDR2 SFDVKD. CDR3 length: 17 residues. V lost 9 bases and J 0 bases, leaving 20 bases between the germline ends. The DNA of the CDR3 is TGTGCCACCCCGGGGGGGCTTTACCCATTCTCTGGAAACACCATATATTTT. Residues: CATPGGLYPFSGNTIYF.

The chain recombines TRBV5-1 with TRBJ1-5; 9 bases align to TRBD1. Germline values: CDR1 SGHRS, CDR2 YFSETQ. This CDR3 spans 14 amino acids. Losses at the gene ends were 4 bases for V and 6 bases for J; bases not matched to a gene: 5. The CDR3 DNA reads as TGCGCCAGCAGCCAGGGACAGGGTGGTCAGCCCCAGCATTTT. Translation: CASSQGQGGQPQHF.

J is TRBJ1-1 and V is TRBV6-2 or TRBV6-3; no clear D gene. V was clipped by 0 bases and J by 1 base, with 3 bases between them. The CDR3 length is 13 residues. Germline-derived CDR1 and CDR2 are MNHEY and SVGEGT. Here the CDR3 reads CASSYSANTEAFF. DNA for the CDR3: TGTGCCAGCAGTTACTCGGCGAACACTGAAGCTTTCTTT.